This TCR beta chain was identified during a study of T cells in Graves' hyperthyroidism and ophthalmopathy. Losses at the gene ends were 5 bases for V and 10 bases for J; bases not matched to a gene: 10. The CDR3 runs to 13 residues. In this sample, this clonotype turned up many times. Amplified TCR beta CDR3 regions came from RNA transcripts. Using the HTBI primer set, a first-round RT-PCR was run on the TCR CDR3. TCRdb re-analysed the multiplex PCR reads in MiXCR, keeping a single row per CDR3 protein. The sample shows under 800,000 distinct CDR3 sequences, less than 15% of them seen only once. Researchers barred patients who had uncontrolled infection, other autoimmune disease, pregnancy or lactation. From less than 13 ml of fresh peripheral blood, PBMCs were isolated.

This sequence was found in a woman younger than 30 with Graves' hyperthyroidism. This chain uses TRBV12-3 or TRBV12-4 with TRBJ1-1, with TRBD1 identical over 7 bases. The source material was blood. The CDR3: CASSPAQGGRAFF. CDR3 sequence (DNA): TGTGCCAGCAGTCCCGCCCAGGGGGGCCGAGCTTTCTTT.